One T cell receptor (beta chain) is described in this entry. The sample originates from a study of blood T cell repertoires in COVID-19. Study details: COVID-19 samples collected from the United States, Italy and Spain covered acute and convalescent phases.

Per the germline V gene, CDR1 is LNHNV and CDR2 is YYDKDF (reference sequence). CDR3 size: 16 residues. Trimming left V 5 bases short and J 0 bases short, with 11 bases between. Per the authors' pipeline: Estimated nucleated cell counts came from reference gene primer amplification. Assay: immunoSEQ multiplex PCR; the TCRdb copy retains only in-frame clones and omits some. The V and J calls and clone size are taken from that table; D and trimming were inferred from the DNA. The table includes 350,000 to 450,000 clones, 70% to 90% detected once. The TCR sequence derives from a man in his forties or fifties with acute or convalescent COVID-19. The chain is built from TRBV15 and TRBJ2-6, with D perhaps TRBD2 (5 bases). Source material: peripheral blood. In nucleotides, the CDR3 is TGTGCCACCAGCCCACTCGGAGGCTCTGGGGCCAACGTCCTGACTTTC. Translation: CATSPLGGSGANVLTF.